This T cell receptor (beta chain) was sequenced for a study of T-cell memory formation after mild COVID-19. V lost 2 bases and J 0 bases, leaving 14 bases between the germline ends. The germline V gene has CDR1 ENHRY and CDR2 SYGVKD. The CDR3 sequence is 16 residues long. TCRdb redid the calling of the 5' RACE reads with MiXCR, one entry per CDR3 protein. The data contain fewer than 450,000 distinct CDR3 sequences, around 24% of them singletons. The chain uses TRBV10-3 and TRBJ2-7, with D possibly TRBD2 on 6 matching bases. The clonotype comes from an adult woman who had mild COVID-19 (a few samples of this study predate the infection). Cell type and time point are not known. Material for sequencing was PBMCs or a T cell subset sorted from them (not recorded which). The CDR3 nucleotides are TGTGCCATCAGTGAGGGGGGACTCACATTCTCCTACGAGCAGTACTTC. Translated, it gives CAISEGGLTFSYEQYF.